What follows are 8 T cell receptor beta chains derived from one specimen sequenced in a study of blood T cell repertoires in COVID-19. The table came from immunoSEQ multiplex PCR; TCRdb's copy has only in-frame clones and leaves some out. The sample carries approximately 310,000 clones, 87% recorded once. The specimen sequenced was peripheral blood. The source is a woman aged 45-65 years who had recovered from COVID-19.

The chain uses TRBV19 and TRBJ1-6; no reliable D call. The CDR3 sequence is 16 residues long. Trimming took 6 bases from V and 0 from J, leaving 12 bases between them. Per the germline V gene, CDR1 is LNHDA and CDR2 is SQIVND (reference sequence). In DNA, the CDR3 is TGTGCCAGTAGGGCGGATGCGAGCTCCTATAATTCACCCCTCCACTTT. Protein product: CASRADASSYNSPLHF. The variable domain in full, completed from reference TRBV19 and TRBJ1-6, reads DGGITQSPKYLFRKEGQNVTLSCEQNLNHDAMYWYRQDPGQGLRLIYYSQIVNDFQKGDIAEGYSVSREKKESFPLTVTSAQKNPTAFYLCASRADASSYNSPLHFGNGTRLTVT.

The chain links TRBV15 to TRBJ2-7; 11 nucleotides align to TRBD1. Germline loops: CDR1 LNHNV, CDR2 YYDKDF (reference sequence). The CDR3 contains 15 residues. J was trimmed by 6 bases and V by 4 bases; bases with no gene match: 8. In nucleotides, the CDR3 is TGTGCCACCAGCAAGGACAGGGGGCTCCGGGGCGAGCAGTACTTC. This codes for CATSKDRGLRGEQYF.

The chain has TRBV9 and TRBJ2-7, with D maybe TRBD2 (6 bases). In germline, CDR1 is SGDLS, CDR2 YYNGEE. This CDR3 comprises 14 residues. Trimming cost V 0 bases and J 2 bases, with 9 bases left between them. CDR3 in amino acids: CASSVGGGTYEQYF. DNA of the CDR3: TGTGCCAGCAGCGTAGGAGGAGGGACCTACGAGCAGTACTTC.

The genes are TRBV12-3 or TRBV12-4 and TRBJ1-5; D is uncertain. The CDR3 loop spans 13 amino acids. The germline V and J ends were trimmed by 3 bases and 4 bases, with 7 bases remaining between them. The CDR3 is CASSLDWNQPQHF. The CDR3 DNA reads TGTGCCAGCAGTTTGGACTGGAATCAGCCCCAGCATTTT.

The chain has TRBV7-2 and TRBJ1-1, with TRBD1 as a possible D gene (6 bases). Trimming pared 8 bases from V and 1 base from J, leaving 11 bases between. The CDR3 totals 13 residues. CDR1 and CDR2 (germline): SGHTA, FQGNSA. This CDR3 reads CASGEQGNTEAFF. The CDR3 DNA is TGTGCCAGCGGCGAACAGGGGAACACTGAAGCTTTCTTT.

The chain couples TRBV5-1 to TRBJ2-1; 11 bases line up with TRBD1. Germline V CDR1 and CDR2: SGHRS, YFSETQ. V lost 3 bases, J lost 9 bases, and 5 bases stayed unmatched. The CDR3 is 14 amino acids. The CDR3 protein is CASSWGQGVSEQFF. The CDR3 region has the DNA TGCGCCAGCAGCTGGGGACAGGGGGTAAGTGAGCAGTTCTTC.

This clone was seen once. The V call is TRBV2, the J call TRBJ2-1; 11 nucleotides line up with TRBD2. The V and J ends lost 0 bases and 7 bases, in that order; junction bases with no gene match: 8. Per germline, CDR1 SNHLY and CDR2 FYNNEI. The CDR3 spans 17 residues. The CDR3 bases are TGTGCCAGCAGTGAAGCGCTAGCTACTAGCGGGGGTAATGAGCAGTTCTTC. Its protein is CASSEALATSGGNEQFF.

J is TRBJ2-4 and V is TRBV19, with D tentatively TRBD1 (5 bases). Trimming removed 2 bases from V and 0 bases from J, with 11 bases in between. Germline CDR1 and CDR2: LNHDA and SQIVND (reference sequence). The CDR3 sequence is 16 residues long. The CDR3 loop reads CASSISDTIAKNIQYF. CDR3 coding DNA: TGTGCCAGTAGTATATCGGACACCATAGCCAAAAACATTCAGTACTTC.